The clone carrying this TCR beta chain turned up a few times. Its cognate antigen is unknown. The TCR beta cDNA libraries carried unique molecular identifiers. From around 1 to 9.1 million T cells, 500,000 or so cDNA molecules were obtained. TCRdb independently ran MiXCR on the PCR reads; one entry per CDR3 protein. The sample yields about 820,000 distinct CDR3 sequences, around 53% seen once. The sample belongs to a study of post-analysis software for immune sequencing data. Across the study: Recorded subtypes: relapsing-remitting, secondary progressive, progressive-relapsing; some patients unannotated.

Whole-study findings and limits: Samples prepared in the same batch strongly co-clustered by F measure. About five TRBV segments, including TRBV5-6, TRBV5-1 and TRBV20-1, were more frequent in patients than controls. Comparison with controls showed significantly lower normalized Chao1 diversity in multiple sclerosis patients.

This CDR3 is built from 12 residues. Germline V gives CDR1 SQVTM, CDR2 ANQGSEA. Trimming cost V 3 bases and J 8 bases, with 13 bases left between them. The TCR originated in a girl aged 5 to 17 with multiple sclerosis. This sequence joins TRBV29-1 and TRBJ1-2, with D possibly TRBD1 on 6 matching bases. Sequencing was performed on blood. The CDR3 DNA sequence: TGCAGCGTTGACTCGGGGGCGCTGGGCTACACCTTC. Translated, it gives CSVDSGALGYTF.